This paragraph reports one T cell receptor beta chain. Antigen unknown. Participants, patients aged 18 to 65, had newly diagnosed hyperthyroidism with a duration under 2 months. Lactation, pregnancy, other autoimmune disease or uncontrolled infection led to exclusion of patients. The data were obtained in a study of T cells in Graves' hyperthyroidism and ophthalmopathy. Study at large: Peripheral blood collection took place at initial diagnosis, before any treatment.

RNA transcripts yielded amplified TCR beta CDR3 regions. The TCR CDR3 was amplified in a first-round RT-PCR using the HTBI primer set. TCRdb passed the multiplex PCR reads through MiXCR, listing each CDR3 protein once. This table holds 300,000 to 450,000 distinct CDR3 sequences, about 25% found once. Broader study findings: The blood repertoire included most of the expanded thyroid clonotypes above 0.001.

This TCR came from a man aged 45-65 years with Graves' hyperthyroidism. Material for sequencing was blood.

CDR3: CASSLGGRGNEQFF. CDR3 sequence (DNA): TGTGCCAGCAGTTTGGGAGGTCGGGGCAATGAGCAGTTCTTC. The V and J genes are TRBV27 and TRBJ2-1; D might be TRBD2 (6 bases). This CDR3 has 14 amino acids. Germline-derived CDR1 and CDR2 are MNHEY and SMNVEV (reference sequence). Trimming cost V 3 bases and J 6 bases, with 12 bases left between them.